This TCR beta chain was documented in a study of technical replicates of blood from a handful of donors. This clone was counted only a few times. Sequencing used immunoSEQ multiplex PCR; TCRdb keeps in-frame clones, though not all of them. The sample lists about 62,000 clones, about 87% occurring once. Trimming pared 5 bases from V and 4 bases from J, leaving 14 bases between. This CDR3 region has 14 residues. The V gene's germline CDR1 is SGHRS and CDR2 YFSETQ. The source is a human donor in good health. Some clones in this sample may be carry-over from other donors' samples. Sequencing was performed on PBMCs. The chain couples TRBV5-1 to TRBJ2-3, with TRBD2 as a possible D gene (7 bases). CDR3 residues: CASRAGARADTQYF. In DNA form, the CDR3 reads TGCGCCAGCAGGGCGGGGGCGAGAGCAGATACGCAGTATTTT.